This TCR beta chain was sequenced in a study of cytomegalovirus exposure and HLA in healthy donors. At the level of the study: Samples from HLA-typed donors yielded around 79 million unique TCRs in an early data release.

Comment on this clone: Its antigen is unidentified.

Primers for the PCR totalled 60 Vbeta and 13 Jbeta. The data were produced by immunoSEQ multiplex PCR, yet TCRdb's version contains in-frame clones alone and is incomplete. Of around 150,000 clones listed, roughly four fifths are singletons. Germline loops: CDR1 WSHSY, CDR2 SAAADI. Trimming shortened V by 0 bases and J by 8 bases, and 14 bases separated the two germline ends. The CDR3 has 15 residues. Findings and limits, study-wide: Accounts indicate the classifier identified cytomegalovirus status with strong specificity and sensitivity.

Specimen: PBMCs. The sequence was obtained from a man aged 45-65 years in good health and CMV-seropositive. The J gene is TRBJ2-1, the V gene TRBV10-2, with a tentative D call TRBD2 (6 bases). CDR3 DNA sequence: TGCGCCAGCAGTGAGTCGACTTCTAGCGTCCATGAGCAGTTCTTC. Its translation is CASSESTSSVHEQFF.